A single sample is the source of the 6 T cell receptor beta chains below, sequenced in a study of CD8 T cells in Susac syndrome. RNA totalling about 0.45 to 1 ug underwent reverse transcription with random hexamers. TCRdb redid the calling of the immunoSEQ multiplex PCR reads with MiXCR, one entry per CDR3 protein. The sample has more than 65,000 distinct CDR3 sequences; around 95% are singletons. The sample comprised CD8+ T cells from PBMCs. The receptors here all came from a human donor in good health.

J is TRBJ2-7 and V is TRBV28; 9 nucleotides align to TRBD1. Trimming cost V 5 bases and J 6 bases; bases outside gene matches: 5. The CDR3 spans 13 residues. Germline CDR1 and CDR2: MDHEN and SYDVKM. The CDR3 DNA sequence: TGTGCCAGCAGTCTCTGGACAGGGGCCGAGCAGTACTTC. This codes for CASSLWTGAEQYF.

The chain couples TRBV7-6 to TRBJ1-2; D is unresolved. There are 12 residues in the CDR3. The germline V gene has CDR1 SGHVS and CDR2 FNYEAQ. V lost 1 base and J lost 6, with 6 bases in between. The CDR3 DNA sequence: TGTGCCAGCAGCTTAGACAGTCATGGCTACACCTTC. Protein: CASSLDSHGYTF.

The chain has TRBV28 and TRBJ1-3, with 9 bases lining up with TRBD1. Trimming cost V 5 bases and J 3 bases; bases outside gene matches: 8. In germline, CDR1 is MDHEN, CDR2 SYDVKM. This CDR3 region has 16 residues. CDR3 sequence: CASSTDRGVYGNTIYF. The CDR3 nucleotides are TGTGCCAGCAGTACCGACAGGGGGGTATATGGAAACACCATATATTTT.

The chain has TRBV7-9 and TRBJ2-7, with D perhaps TRBD1 (6 bases). CDR1 and CDR2 from the germline V gene are SEHNR and FQNEAQ (reference sequence). The CDR3 runs to 14 residues. V was trimmed by 5 bases and J by 2 bases, leaving 13 bases between them. Here the CDR3 DNA reads TGTGCCAGCAGCCCCAGGACAGTCCCCTACGAGCAGTACTTC. It specifies CASSPRTVPYEQYF.

The V and J genes are TRBV3-1 and TRBJ1-4; possible D gene TRBD1, 5 bases. V lost 0 bases and J lost 0, with 29 bases in between. Germline V CDR1 and CDR2: LGHDT, YNNKEL (reference sequence). CDR3 length equals 23 residues. CDR3 sequence (DNA): TGTGCCAGCAGCCAAGATCCGGGGGGTTTTATTCTCGTTACCATTGCAACTAATGAAAAACTGTTTTTT. This codes for CASSQDPGGFILVTIATNEKLFF.

DNA for the CDR3: TGTGCCAGCAGTTTAGATGGGGGGCGCTCTCGTGAAGCTTTCTTT. Encoded protein: CASSLDGGRSREAFF. This sequence joins TRBV12-3 or TRBV12-4 and TRBJ1-1; TRBD1 is a possible D gene (6 bases). The CDR3 is 15 amino acids. Trimming removed 1 base at V and 7 bases at J, with 16 bases between.